These T cell receptor beta chains were read from a single sample in a study of T cell responses to AZD1222 COVID-19 vaccine. Libraries were prepared by immunoSEQ multiplex PCR; TCRdb keeps only in-frame clonotypes and omits some of them. The sample has 150,000 to 200,000 clones; roughly 88% are singletons. The material sequenced was peripheral blood, taken on day 0 of AZD1222 vaccination. These receptors were obtained from an adult in good health. The CDR3 runs from the conserved cysteine through the conserved F or W. D genes are given only for firm matches. Size is stated for part of the rows, as once, few or many counts, or as a class when the clone is expanded.

size	V	D	J	CDR3	DNA
NA	TRBV4-1	TRBD2	TRBJ2-7	CASSIGLAGGYEQYF	TGCGCCAGCAGCATCGGACTAGCGGGAGGCTACGAGCAGTACTTC
NA	TRBV21-1	NA	TRBJ1-5	CASSLKDRGINQPQHF	TGTGCCAGCAGCCTAAAGGACCGGGGAATCAATCAGCCCCAGCATTTT
NA	TRBV3-1/TRBV3-2	TRBD2	TRBJ2-2	CASSQASAILAAQGELFF	TGTGCCAGCAGCCAAGCCTCCGCCATACTAGCGGCCCAAGGGGAGCTGTTTTTT
NA	TRBV7-3	NA	TRBJ1-3	CASSLGPAGGNTIYF	TGTGCCAGCAGCTTGGGGCCGGCGGGAGGAAACACCATATATTTT
once	TRBV2	NA	TRBJ2-7	CASRDSFVSYEQYF	TGTGCCAGCAGAGACAGCTTTGTTTCCTACGAGCAGTACTTC
few	TRBV10-3	TRBD1	TRBJ1-1	CAIRDRGSNTEAFF	TGTGCCATCAGGGACAGGGGATCGAACACTGAAGCTTTCTTT
NA	TRBV19	NA	TRBJ1-2	CASSRRGGVDYGYTF	TGTGCCAGTAGTCGGCGGGGGGGCGTGGACTATGGCTACACCTTC
NA	TRBV11-2	NA	TRBJ1-3	CASSQQPGHVLSGNTIYF	TGTGCCAGCAGCCAGCAGCCGGGACATGTCCTCTCTGGAAACACCATATATTTT
NA	TRBV7-3	TRBD1	TRBJ1-2	CASRRTGGDYGYTF	TGTGCCAGCAGGCGGACAGGGGGCGACTATGGCTACACCTTC
NA	TRBV27	TRBD1	TRBJ1-2	CASSLRTGWDYGYTF	TGTGCCAGCAGTTTACGGACAGGGTGGGACTATGGCTACACCTTC
NA	TRBV2	NA	TRBJ2-2	CASSEGLATYF	TGTGCCAGCAGTGAAGGGCTAGCCACCTATTTT
once	TRBV27	NA	TRBJ1-2	CASSPRERTYGYTF	TGTGCCAGCAGCCCTAGAGAACGGACCTATGGCTACACCTTC
NA	TRBV19	TRBD2	TRBJ2-7	CASSRTSGGYEQYF	TGTGCCAGTAGTCGGACTAGCGGGGGTTACGAGCAGTACTTC
NA	TRBV6-5	NA	TRBJ2-7	CASSYARPSYEQYF	TGTGCCAGCAGTTACGCTCGGCCCTCCTACGAGCAGTACTTC
NA	TRBV12-3/TRBV12-4	NA	TRBJ1-2	CASSSPGKGGYTF	TGTGCCAGCAGTTCGCCGGGAAAAGGCGGCTACACCTTC
NA	TRBV19	NA	TRBJ1-5	CASSRSQSNQPQHF	TGTGCCAGTAGCCGATCTCAGAGCAATCAGCCCCAGCATTTT
NA	TRBV7-6	NA	TRBJ2-7	CASSLGAGRNRAYEQYF	TGTGCCAGCAGCTTAGGGGCAGGTCGAAATCGGGCCTACGAGCAGTACTTC
few	TRBV15	NA	TRBJ2-2	CATSRDRETGELFF	TGTGCCACCAGCAGAGATCGGGAAACCGGGGAGCTGTTTTTT
NA	TRBV7-9	NA	TRBJ1-2	CALLGADYGYTF	TGTGCGCTCTTAGGGGCCGACTATGGCTACACCTTC
NA	TRBV3-1/TRBV3-2	NA	TRBJ1-4	CASSQDVYRARPTEKLFF	TGTGCCAGCAGCCAAGATGTATACAGGGCCCGCCCTACTGAAAAACTGTTTTTT
few	TRBV5-1	NA	TRBJ2-3	CASSLWGRDTQYF	TGCGCCAGCAGCTTATGGGGGAGAGATACGCAGTATTTT
NA	TRBV29-1	NA	TRBJ2-7	CSVEGGISYEQYF	TGCAGCGTTGAAGGGGGAATCTCCTACGAGCAGTACTTC
NA	TRBV29-1	NA	TRBJ1-2	CSVLLNNNYGYTF	TGCAGCGTTCTTTTAAACAATAACTATGGCTACACCTTC
NA	TRBV7-9	NA	TRBJ2-3	CASSLGLALPTDTQYF	TGTGCCAGCAGCTTAGGGCTAGCTCTCCCCACAGATACGCAGTATTTT
NA	TRBV7-2	NA	TRBJ2-7	CASKIRPGPYEQYF	TGTGCCAGCAAAATCAGGCCGGGGCCATACGAGCAGTACTTC
NA	TRBV7-2	NA	TRBJ1-5	CAGSTVGQPQHF	TGTGCCGGCAGCACAGTCGGTCAGCCCCAGCATTTT
once	TRBV7-9	TRBD2	TRBJ2-1	CASGGMAGELAEQFF	TGTGCCAGCGGGGGGATGGCGGGAGAGCTCGCTGAGCAGTTCTTC
few	TRBV29-1	NA	TRBJ1-1	CSAGSGIEAFF	TGCAGCGCCGGTTCGGGGATTGAAGCTTTCTTT
NA	TRBV10-2	TRBD1	TRBJ1-3	CASSTTGERNTIYF	TGCGCCAGCAGTACAACAGGGGAGAGAAACACCATATATTTT
NA	TRBV19	NA	TRBJ2-2	CASSRAGAVVSTGELFF	TGTGCCAGTAGTAGAGCCGGGGCCGTTGTCTCCACCGGGGAGCTGTTTTTT
NA	TRBV10-1	NA	TRBJ1-2	CASSERCYSAGGYTF	TGCGCCAGCAGTGAGCGCTGTTATTCAGCCGGCGGCTACACCTTC
NA	TRBV5-4	NA	TRBJ1-3	CASSREDSGNTIYF	TGTGCCAGCAGCCGCGAGGACTCTGGAAACACCATATATTTT
NA	TRBV3-1/TRBV3-2	NA	TRBJ1-4	CASSQDRVLFF	TGTGCCAGCAGCCAAGATAGGGTGCTGTTTTTT
NA	TRBV5-1	TRBD1	TRBJ2-7	CASSSPSGTGPYEQYF	TGCGCCAGCAGCTCACCCTCCGGGACAGGGCCCTACGAGCAGTACTTC